This TCR beta chain was identified during a study of cytomegalovirus exposure and HLA in healthy donors (TCRdb year 2017). Looking at the study overall: A later analysis indicated that the 110 or so validation repertoires were generated on the platform also employed for the 650 to 850 repertoires of the first cohort. The aim of the study was to test whether cataloging public T cell receptors could identify signatures of past pathogen exposure. High-throughput TCR immunosequencing, statistical association of individual TCRs with disease status, and machine learning were combined to predict cytomegalovirus infection status. Along with the approximately 700-subject first cohort, a separate validation cohort of around 110 different subjects was used.

Separate from the roughly 650-subject first cohort, the validation cohort of more than 90 subjects was the group to which the donors belonged. What the work shows at the level of the full study, not this receptor alone: The authors suggested that the approach could potentially be generalized to other disease states and immunological phenotypes. In vitro tests confirmed that a few of the cytomegalovirus-associated TCR beta chains recognize cytomegalovirus antigens. In the study, around 150 TCR beta chains were listed as associated with cytomegalovirus. Most TCR sequences were observed very rarely across donors, whereas some public TCRs were present in many individuals. Of the cluster scores, 90% to 95% were above 0 in a later analysis, which found that TCRs clustered in the first cohort also tended to co-occur in the 120 validation repertoires. All 110 or so repertoires were used to score co-occurrence in the validation cohort in a later analysis, because that analysis had no HLA typing for the cohort. The classifier was reported to diagnose cytomegalovirus status with high specificity and sensitivity in both the original and validation cohorts.

The library was generated by the immunoSEQ multiplex PCR assay. In the authors' own workflow: A statistical classification framework was built to diagnose cytomegalovirus status from the catalog of TCR beta chain sequences. The source is immuneACCESS, and TCRdb retained only in-frame sequences with V and J called. Part of the clones is not carried over; for the studies checked, unresolved V genes explain less than half of this, and the remainder is unexplained. From that table come the V and J calls and clone size; the DNA was used to work out D and trimming. Counted in this sample were 70,000 to 80,000 clones; about 94% of them appeared once. Clones ranked in the top ten supply approximately 2.1% of the sample. In regard to this clone: Its binding antigen is unknown. No quality values exist for individual bases; no much larger clone is one base distant.

CDR1 and CDR2 (MNHEY, SVGAGI) derive from the germline V gene. V loses 10 bases, J loses 5 bases, and the germline ends lie 17 bases apart. Including the terminal cysteine and phenylalanine, the CDR3 comprises 13 residues. The only DNA kept is the CDR3, 39 bases in frame from the first base. This clonotype was obtained from a woman aged 18 to 35 in good health and CMV-seronegative. The chain is assembled from TRBV6-5 and TRBJ1-2; TRBD1 might be the D gene, on 5 matching bases. Material: PBMCs. The CDR3 corresponds to CATLRGSGYGYTF. In nucleotide form, the sequence is TGTGCCACCCTCCGGGGGTCTGGGTATGGCTACACCTTC.